The next 3 T cell receptor beta chains were all read from a single sample in a study of human T cells and chemical hapten exposure. TCRdb re-derived calls from the RACE reads in MiXCR, one entry per CDR3 protein. The table includes under 450,000 distinct CDR3 sequences, just under 6.5% detected once. The time point is: patch test 2, 6 weeks after DPC sensitization. Treatment described: therapeutic diphenylcyclopropenone sensitization with weekly scalp DPC. Source: whole blood, taken in connection with sensitization to the hapten diphenylcyclopropenone (DPC). Source of these receptors: a young woman with alopecia areata. Some clones in this sample may be carry-over from other donors' samples.

This clonotype was observed a few times. The chain couples TRBV12-3 or TRBV12-4 to TRBJ2-1; a weak D match, TRBD2 (6 bases). V was cut by 6 bases and J by 8 bases, with 23 bases left in between. The CDR3 spans 16 residues. The DNA for the CDR3 is TGTGCCAGCAGGGTTAGCAGGCGGGGTGAGGTCCATGAGCAGTTCTTC. Amino acid sequence: CASRVSRRGEVHEQFF.

This clonotype was detected a few times. The J gene is TRBJ1-6, the V gene TRBV6-2 or TRBV6-3, with 9 bases lining up with TRBD1. J was trimmed by 12 bases and V by 4 bases; bases with no gene match: 16. The CDR3 length is 17 residues. The germline V gene encodes CDR1 MNHEY and CDR2 SVGEGT. The CDR3 reads CASSFYRGRIQERPLHF. For the CDR3, the DNA is TGTGCCAGCAGTTTTTACAGGGGGCGAATCCAAGAACGACCCCTCCACTTT.

This clonotype was recorded a few times. The CDR3 region is CSAPPDITPYEQYF. The CDR3 DNA reads as TGCAGTGCCCCGCCCGACATCACACCTTACGAGCAGTACTTC. The V gene is TRBV20-1, the J gene TRBJ2-7; D gene uncertain. CDR3 size: 14 residues. The germline V gene encodes CDR1 DFQATT and CDR2 SNEGSKA (reference sequence). V dropped 6 bases and J dropped 4 bases, with 19 bases sitting between them.